The 13 T cell receptor beta chains below were found in one sample sequenced in a study of technical replicates of blood from several donors. Assay: immunoSEQ multiplex PCR; the TCRdb copy retains only in-frame clones and omits some. In the table there are 85,000 to 100,000 clones, approximately 93% of which are singletons. Sequences were obtained from T cells isolated from PBMCs. The source is a human donor in good health.

The V call is TRBV11-3, the J call TRBJ2-7, with D possibly matching TRBD2 (5 bases). From germline, CDR1 is SGHNT and CDR2 YENEEA. Between the trimmed V and J ends, which lost 0 bases and 0 bases, there was a span of 12 bases. The CDR3 is 16 residues long. The CDR3 nucleotides read TGTGCCAGCAGCTTAGAGACGGGATTTAGCTCCTACGAGCAGTACTTC. As protein: CASSLETGFSSYEQYF.

The genes are TRBV5-1 and TRBJ2-1; no clear D. The V end was cut by 0 bases, the J end by 8 bases, with 12 bases between. Germline V CDR1 and CDR2: SGHRS, YFSETQ. This CDR3 spans 14 amino acids. CDR3 coding DNA: TGCGCCAGCAGCTTGGGAACTAACGAGGATGAGCAGTTCTTC. Protein: CASSLGTNEDEQFF.

J is TRBJ1-2 and V is TRBV9; D remains ambiguous. CDR3 length: 13 amino acids. Germline lookup yields CDR1 SGDLS and CDR2 YYNGEE. The V end lost 9 bases, the J end lost 2 bases, and 14 bases lay between the germline ends. In nucleotides, the CDR3 is TGTGCCAACCAGAAACGGGTCAACTATGGCTACACCTTC. It yields the protein CANQKRVNYGYTF.

V and J are TRBV2 and TRBJ1-2; D is perhaps TRBD1 (6 bases). This CDR3 is 13 amino acids long. Deletions cut 4 bases from V and 7 bases from J, with 13 bases between. Per germline, CDR1 SNHLY and CDR2 FYNNEI. DNA of the CDR3: TGTGCCAGCAGTGTGCAGGGAGGGGGTGGCTACACCTTC. Its translation: CASSVQGGGGYTF. Supplemented by reference TRBV2 and TRBJ1-2, the full variable domain reads EPEVTQTPSHQVTQMGQEVILRCVPISNHLYFYWYRQILGQKVEFLVSFYNNEISEKSEIFDDQFSVERPDGSNFTLKIRSTKLEDSAMYFCASSVQGGGGYTFGSGTRLTVV.

The rearrangement uses TRBV5-1 and TRBJ2-3, with TRBD2 identical over 14 bases. The CDR3 is made up of 17 amino acids. Per the germline V gene, CDR1 is SGHRS and CDR2 is YFSETQ. V was clipped by 1 base and J by 0 bases; unmatched bases: 1. CDR3 in amino acids: CASSLRTSGGSTDTQYF. The CDR3 DNA follows: TGCGCCAGCAGCTTGAGGACTAGCGGGGGGAGCACAGATACGCAGTATTTT.

V gene TRBV11-3 combines with J gene TRBJ1-1, with 8 bases that match TRBD1. The CDR3 contains 14 residues. CDR1 and CDR2 (germline): SGHNT, YENEEA. Trimming at V came to 5 bases and at J to 1 base, leaving 3 bases not matched to a gene. For the CDR3, the DNA is TGTGCCAGCAGCGACAGGGGAGGGAACACTGAAGCTTTCTTT. It is translated as CASSDRGGNTEAFF.

This chain connects TRBV13 to TRBJ2-2; no firm D call. V dropped 5 bases and J dropped 4 bases, with 11 bases sitting between them. Germline CDR1 and CDR2: PRHDT and FYEKMQ (reference sequence). CDR3 length equals 14 residues. The CDR3 is CASSPQHLTGELFF. The CDR3, as DNA: TGTGCCAGCAGCCCTCAACATCTCACCGGGGAGCTGTTTTTT.

The V gene is TRBV6-6, the J gene TRBJ1-2; D ambiguous. Trimming stripped 2 bases from V and 11 bases from J, with 9 bases between. The CDR3 spans 11 residues. Germline V gene data show CDR1 as MNHNY and CDR2 as SVGAGI (reference sequence). The CDR3 DNA sequence: TGTGCCAGCAGTTACCGTTCGGGATACACCTTC. Residues: CASSYRSGYTF.

This clone showed up just once. The genes are TRBV11-3 and TRBJ1-6, with TRBD1 matching 7 bases. CDR3 size: 15 residues. Looked up from germline, CDR1 is SGHNT and CDR2 is YENEEA. V was pared by 1 base and J by 7 bases, with 4 bases of the junction left unmatched. The CDR3 protein is CASSLAPRGNSPLHF. The CDR3 nucleotides read TGTGCCAGCAGCTTAGCACCCAGGGGGAATTCACCCCTCCACTTT. Filled out from reference TRBV11-3 and TRBJ1-6, the complete variable domain reads EAGVVQSPRYKIIEKKQPVAFWCNPISGHNTLYWYLQNLGQGPELLIRYENEEAVDDSQLPKDRFSAERLKGVDSTLKIQPAELGDSAVYLCASSLAPRGNSPLHFGNGTRLTVT.

The chain links TRBV5-1 to TRBJ2-5; 7 bases are a match to TRBD1. The germline gives CDR1 SGHRS, CDR2 YFSETQ. Germline trimming cut 0 bases from V and 5 bases from J; bases unmatched to any gene: 4. The length of the CDR3 is 14 residues. The CDR3 here is CASSLGQGGETQYF. The CDR3 bases are TGCGCCAGCAGCTTGGGACAGGGCGGGGAGACCCAGTACTTC.

This chain joins TRBV5-1 and TRBJ2-5; TRBD2 agrees at 11 bases. CDR3 size: 15 residues. Germline values: CDR1 SGHRS, CDR2 YFSETQ. V was pared by 3 bases and J by 4 bases, with 5 bases of the junction left unmatched. The CDR3: CASSSTSGEGETQYF. The CDR3 region has the DNA TGCGCCAGCAGCTCGACTAGCGGGGAGGGAGAGACCCAGTACTTC.

The V gene is TRBV29-1, the J gene TRBJ2-3, with 10 bases matching TRBD2. CDR1 is SQVTM and CDR2 is ANQGSEA in the germline V gene. The CDR3 has 14 amino acids. The V gene end was trimmed by 5 bases and the J gene end by 4 bases; junction bases not matched to a gene: 6. The CDR3: CSVTLSGRSDTQYF. The CDR3 DNA is TGCAGCGTTACGCTTAGCGGGAGGTCAGATACGCAGTATTTT.

The CDR3 sequence: CASSLSGGAIYGYTF. The DNA of the CDR3 is TGTGCCAGCAGTTTATCGGGGGGGGCCATTTATGGCTACACCTTC. The chain links TRBV28 to TRBJ1-2, with D possibly matching TRBD1 (6 bases). The CDR3 runs to 15 residues. Trimming removed 1 base at V and 5 bases at J, with 14 bases between. Germline V gene lookup returns CDR1 MDHEN and CDR2 SYDVKM.